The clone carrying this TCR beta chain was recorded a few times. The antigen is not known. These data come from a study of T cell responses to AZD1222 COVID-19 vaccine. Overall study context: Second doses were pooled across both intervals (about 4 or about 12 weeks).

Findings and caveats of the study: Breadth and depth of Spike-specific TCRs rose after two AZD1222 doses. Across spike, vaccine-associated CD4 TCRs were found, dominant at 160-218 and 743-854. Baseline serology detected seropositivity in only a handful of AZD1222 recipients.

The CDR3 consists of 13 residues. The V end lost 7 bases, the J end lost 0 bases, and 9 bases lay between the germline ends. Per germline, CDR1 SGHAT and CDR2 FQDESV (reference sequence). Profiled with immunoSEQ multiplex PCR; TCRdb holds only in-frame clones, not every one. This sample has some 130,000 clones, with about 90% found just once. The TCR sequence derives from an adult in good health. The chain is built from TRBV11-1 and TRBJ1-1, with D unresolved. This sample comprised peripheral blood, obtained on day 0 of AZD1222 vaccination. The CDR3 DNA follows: TGTGCCAGCACCCGCGAAATGAACACTGAAGCTTTCTTT. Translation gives CASTREMNTEAFF.